These 9 T cell receptor beta chains were all obtained from the same sample, sequenced in a study of blood T cells in healthy people across ages. For the second PCR, which ran for about 6 to 11 cycles, a sample-barcoded 5' primer and a J-beta primer mix were used. From the 5' RACE reads, TCRdb called clonotypes with MiXCR, one entry per CDR3 protein. The repertoire includes about 1 million distinct CDR3 sequences, more than 35% of them detected once, and 18% sits in the top ten. What was sequenced was blood. The source of these receptors is a woman aged 55-69 years in good health.

The chain joins TRBV24-1 to TRBJ2-5; 10 bases align to TRBD2. Germline V gives CDR1 KGHDR, CDR2 SFDVKD. CDR3 length: 18 amino acids. The ends lost 3 bases at V and 0 bases at J; junction bases unmatched: 9. CDR3 DNA: TGTGCCACCAGTGATAACGGACTAGCGGCCCCGTACCAAGAGACCCAGTACTTC. Residues: CATSDNGLAAPYQETQYF.

The chain joins TRBV7-2 to TRBJ1-5; D might be TRBD1 (5 bases). Trimming took 5 bases from V and 0 from J, leaving 11 bases between them. The CDR3 consists of 15 residues. The germline V gene has CDR1 SGHTA and CDR2 FQGNSA. The CDR3, as DNA: TGTGCCAGCAGCCCACCAGGGACTAGCAATCAGCCCCAGCATTTT. Protein sequence: CASSPPGTSNQPQHF.

The chain employs TRBV12-3 or TRBV12-4 and TRBJ2-7; TRBD1 agrees at 9 bases. The J call could be wrong; TRBJ2-5 is a better fit for the DNA end. The length of the CDR3 is 17 residues. The DNA for the CDR3 is TGTGCCAGCAGTAACGGACAGGGGAGCTTCCTACAAGAGACCCAGTACTTC. Translated, it gives CASSNGQGSFLQETQYF.

Only a few counts were recorded for this clonotype. The gene calls are TRBV6-2 or TRBV6-3 and TRBJ1-5; TRBD1 agrees at 7 bases. Germline V gives CDR1 MNHEY, CDR2 SVGEGT. The CDR3 contains 17 residues. V lost 5 bases to trimming and J lost 0 bases; unmatched junction nucleotides: 10. The DNA for the CDR3 is TGTGCCAGCAGTACCCCCAGGGGGTATAGTAGCAATCAGCCCCAGCATTTT. Translating gives CASSTPRGYSSNQPQHF.

CDR3 bases: TGTGCCAGCTCACCAATCACGGGCGATGAGCAGTACTTC. Protein product: CASSPITGDEQYF. The chain has TRBV18 and TRBJ2-5; no reliable D call. Between the trimmed V and J ends, which lost 2 bases and 11 bases, there was a span of 15 bases. Germline loops: CDR1 KGHSH, CDR2 LQKENI. This CDR3 contains 13 residues.

This chain uses TRBV7-6 with TRBJ2-7; 11 bases line up with TRBD2. CDR3 size: 15 residues. Trimming cost V 5 bases and J 4 bases; bases outside gene matches: 7. Looked up from germline, CDR1 is SGHVS and CDR2 is FNYEAQ. Here the CDR3 DNA reads TGTGCCAGCAGCGAAACTAGCGGGAGTATGTACGAGCAGTACTTC. The encoded protein is CASSETSGSMYEQYF. The full variable domain, in which reference TRBV7-6 and TRBJ2-7 provide the parts outside the CDR3, is GAGVSQSPRYKVTKRGQDVALRCDPISGHVSLYWYRQALGQGPEFLTYFNYEAQQDKSGLPNDRFSAERPEGSISTLTIQRTEQRDSAMYRCASSETSGSMYEQYFGPGTRLTVT.

V is TRBV7-6 and J is TRBJ2-1; no firm D call. The end of the DNA aligns better with TRBJ2-7, so the J call may be wrong. The CDR3 runs to 14 residues. Per germline, CDR1 SGHVS and CDR2 FNYEAQ. The CDR3 DNA reads TGTGCCAGCAGCTCCCCCAGCTCCTACAATGAGCAGTACTTC. Protein: CASSSPSSYNEQYF.

CDR3 DNA: TGCAGGAGTTATGGGATAGATACGCAGTATTTT. The encoded protein is CRSYGIDTQYF. V usage is TRBV29-1 and J usage is TRBJ2-3; no clear D. The CDR3 has 11 residues. From germline, CDR1 is SQVTM and CDR2 ANQGSEA.

This chain links TRBV28 with TRBJ1-5; a weak D match, TRBD1 (5 bases). Germline CDR1 MDHEN, CDR2 SYDVKM. The CDR3 is 15 amino acids. V dropped 6 bases and J dropped 2 bases, with 14 bases sitting between them. CDR3 sequence: CASSLPGPRNQPQHF. In DNA, the CDR3 is TGTGCCAGCAGCCTACCAGGGCCCCGCAATCAGCCCCAGCATTTT. The whole variable domain, filled in from reference TRBV28 and TRBJ1-5, reads DVKVTQSSRYLVKRTGEKVFLECVQDMDHENMFWYRQDPGLGLRLIYFSYDVKMKEKGDIPEGYSVSREKKERFSLILESASTNQTSMYLCASSLPGPRNQPQHFGDGTRLSIL.